The TCR beta chain described here comes from a study of blood T cells in healthy people across ages. The germline V gene has CDR1 MNHEY and CDR2 SVGAGI. This CDR3 comprises 14 residues. V lost 6 bases and J lost 1; bases outside the gene matches: 6. Alongside a J-beta primer mix, a sample-barcoded 5' primer served in a second PCR lasting about 7 to 12 cycles. TCRdb reprocessed the 5' RACE reads with MiXCR, giving one entry per CDR3 protein. The sample includes roughly 1,000,000 distinct CDR3 sequences, roughly 24% of them seen just once. They isolated at least 6 million PBMCs from each sample. These same data were also listed under a study on T cells of mothers and their children. That study reports: Over five children and their three healthy Caucasian mothers were the donors.

Sequencing was performed on blood. The clonotype originates from a girl aged 2 to 9 in good health. The chain has TRBV6-5 and TRBJ2-7, with 7 bases matching TRBD1. The CDR3 sequence is CASRGTDFSYEQYF. The CDR3 nucleotides read TGTGCCAGCAGGGGGACAGACTTTTCCTACGAGCAGTACTTC.